These T cell receptor beta chains were read from a single sample in a study of glioma-infiltrating T cells after dendritic cell vaccination. The assay was immunoSEQ multiplex PCR, and TCRdb's table has in-frame clones only and misses some. Among over 80,000 clones listed, 75% to 90% were seen once. The sequences come from blood, collected after dendritic cell vaccination. All receptors derive from a human donor with glioblastoma. CDR3s include the opening cysteine and the closing phenylalanine or tryptophan. The order of the fields is J gene, V gene, CDR3 protein.

>TRBJ2-1|TRBV30
CAWSVPPQDNEQFF
>TRBJ1-2|TRBV6-1
CASRPTGAHYGYTF
>TRBJ2-2|TRBV30
CAWSPRTSGSVAGELFF
>TRBJ2-5|TRBV5-4
CASSAGQGRQETQYF
>TRBJ2-4|TRBV6-1
CASSEVLADPSGKNIQYF
>TRBJ2-2|TRBV11-1
CASSWTSGRGITGELFF
>TRBJ2-5|TRBV2
CASSEDRGSLSSGTQYF
>TRBJ1-3|TRBV4-1
CASSQGDYYSGNTIYF
>TRBJ1-1|TRBV7-9
CASSLKGAGSTEAFF
>TRBJ2-5|TRBV5-4
CASSIGQGARETQYF
>TRBJ2-1|TRBV5-1
CASSLDATLREQFF
>TRBJ1-4|TRBV5-1
CASSPGTGPNEKLFF
>TRBJ2-1|TRBV5-1
CASSLGTGGEDNEQFF
>TRBJ1-6|TRBV6-1
CASSTGFDSPLHF
>TRBJ2-2|TRBV4-2
CASRATGAGGELFF
>TRBJ1-2|TRBV7-2
CASSLVSGDAYGYTF
>TRBJ2-7|TRBV6-5
CASSYSMEGRYEQYF
>TRBJ1-4|TRBV6-6
CASSNEVEKLFF
>TRBJ1-4|TRBV5-6
CASKETGSNNEKLFF
>TRBJ1-2|TRBV6-5
CASRYRGGYTF
>TRBJ1-2|TRBV7-2
CASSLGGDRVHGYTF
>TRBJ1-1|TRBV10-2
CASSGTGLNTEAFF
>TRBJ2-1|TRBV28
CASSLENNEQFF
>TRBJ2-7|TRBV23-1
CASSQSVSGQGFYEQYF
>TRBJ2-3|TRBV30
CAWSPGGGRSDTQYF
>TRBJ1-1|TRBV7-9
CASSLGWQGKAFF
>TRBJ2-3|TRBV5-1
CASSLADYSGGTDTQYF
>TRBJ1-3|TRBV5-1
CASSSTTKGAGNTIYF
>TRBJ1-3|TRBV6-5
CASSYQWTGGDTIYF
>TRBJ1-2|TRBV29-1
CSVGQGAGGYTF
>TRBJ2-1|TRBV7-2
CASSSRQGRNNEQFF
>TRBJ2-7|TRBV5-1
CASSPGGEGSYEQYF
>TRBJ1-3|TRBV25-1
CASSEYGFTIYF
>TRBJ1-3|TRBV5-4
CASSLGGWAGGNTIYF
>TRBJ2-5|TRBV5-1
CASSLEGQGGWETQYF
>TRBJ2-1|TRBV4-1
CASSQEPTGGGFF
>TRBJ2-1|TRBV7-3
CASSRFGGGSRDEQFF
>TRBJ2-5|TRBV30
CAWSSGVRETQYF
>TRBJ2-3|TRBV5-4
CASSWDRVNGIPDTQYF
>TRBJ2-1|TRBV6-1
CASFRDRGYNEQFF
>TRBJ2-1|TRBV27
CASSPGTSHDLHNEQFF
>TRBJ1-2|TRBV6-1
CASSDKQGRGYTF
>TRBJ2-3|TRBV29-1
CSGRGGADTQYF
>TRBJ2-1|TRBV6-5
CASRTSAGVGNEQFF
>TRBJ1-2|TRBV6-1
CASTEGQGDGYTF
>TRBJ2-7|TRBV4-1
CASSQSGTSFHEQYF
>TRBJ1-2|TRBV6-5
CASSPLGGFDGYTF
>TRBJ2-1|TRBV18
CASSPPGRGYNEQFF
>TRBJ1-4|TRBV5-6
CASTYGLGRENEKLFF
>TRBJ2-7|TRBV5-5
CASLTTSGSYEQYF
>TRBJ2-7|TRBV29-1
CSVEVVIRGAEQYF
>TRBJ2-7|TRBV7-2
CASIRDRGTYEQYF
>TRBJ2-5|TRBV25-1
CASSGWGTGDQETQYF
>TRBJ2-1|TRBV2
CASILSSGREDEQFF
>TRBJ2-7|TRBV5-1
CASSLGQGLVYEQYF
>TRBJ1-4|TRBV30
CAWSGGDNEKLFF
>TRBJ1-2|TRBV7-8
CASSLRWGGYGYTF
>TRBJ1-1|TRBV23-1
CASSQSIRDSPRAEAFF
>TRBJ2-7|TRBV18
CASSPGTGGFYEQYF